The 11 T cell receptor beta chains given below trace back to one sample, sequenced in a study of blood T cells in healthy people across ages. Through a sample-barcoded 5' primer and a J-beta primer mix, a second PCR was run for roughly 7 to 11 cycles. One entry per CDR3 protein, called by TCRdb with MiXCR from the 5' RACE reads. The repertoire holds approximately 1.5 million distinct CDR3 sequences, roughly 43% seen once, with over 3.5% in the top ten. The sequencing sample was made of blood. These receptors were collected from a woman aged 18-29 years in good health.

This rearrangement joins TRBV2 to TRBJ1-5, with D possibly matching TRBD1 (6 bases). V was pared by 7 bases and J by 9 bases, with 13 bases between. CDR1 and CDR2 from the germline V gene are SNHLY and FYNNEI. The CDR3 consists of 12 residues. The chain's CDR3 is CASTVTGRPQHF. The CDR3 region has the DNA TGTGCCAGCACAGTGACAGGCCGGCCCCAGCATTTT.

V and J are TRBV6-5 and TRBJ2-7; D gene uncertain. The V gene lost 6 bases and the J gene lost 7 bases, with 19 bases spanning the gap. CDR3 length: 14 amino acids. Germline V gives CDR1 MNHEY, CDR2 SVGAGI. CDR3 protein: CASRLSSSYNEQYF. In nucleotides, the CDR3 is TGTGCCAGCAGACTATCAAGCTCCTACAATGAGCAGTACTTC.

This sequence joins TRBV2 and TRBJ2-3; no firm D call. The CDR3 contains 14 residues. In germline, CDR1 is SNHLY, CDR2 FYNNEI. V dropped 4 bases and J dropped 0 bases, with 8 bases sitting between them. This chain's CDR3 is CASSAGFSTDTQYF. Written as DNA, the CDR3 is TGTGCCAGCAGTGCCGGGTTTAGCACAGATACGCAGTATTTT.

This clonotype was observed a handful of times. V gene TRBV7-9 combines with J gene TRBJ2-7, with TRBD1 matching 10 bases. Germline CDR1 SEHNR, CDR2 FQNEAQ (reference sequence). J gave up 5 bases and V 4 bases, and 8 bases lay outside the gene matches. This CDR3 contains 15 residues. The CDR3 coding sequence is TGTGCCAGCAGCTGGGGGACAGGGGAAGTGGACGAGCAGTACTTC. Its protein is CASSWGTGEVDEQYF.

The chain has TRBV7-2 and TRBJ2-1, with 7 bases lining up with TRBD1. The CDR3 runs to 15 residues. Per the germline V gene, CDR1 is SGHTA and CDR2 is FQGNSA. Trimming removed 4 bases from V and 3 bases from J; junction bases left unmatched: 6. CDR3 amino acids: CASSSLGQDYNEQFF. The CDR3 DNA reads TGTGCCAGCAGCTCATTAGGACAGGACTACAATGAGCAGTTCTTC.

The CDR3 reads CASSLTKVNEQFF. The CDR3 DNA reads as TGTGCCAGCAGCTTAACGAAGGTCAATGAGCAGTTCTTC. The chain has TRBV7-2 and TRBJ2-1, with D unclear. In germline, CDR1 is SGHTA, CDR2 FQGNSA. Trimming removed 2 bases at V and 6 bases at J, with 8 bases between. The CDR3 totals 13 residues.

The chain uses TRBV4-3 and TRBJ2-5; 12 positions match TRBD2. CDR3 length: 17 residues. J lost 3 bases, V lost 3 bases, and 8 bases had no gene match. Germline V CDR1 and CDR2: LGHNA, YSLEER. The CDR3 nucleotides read TGCGCCAGCAGCCACGCTTATTGGACTAGCGGGGAAGAGACCCAGTACTTC. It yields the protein CASSHAYWTSGEETQYF.

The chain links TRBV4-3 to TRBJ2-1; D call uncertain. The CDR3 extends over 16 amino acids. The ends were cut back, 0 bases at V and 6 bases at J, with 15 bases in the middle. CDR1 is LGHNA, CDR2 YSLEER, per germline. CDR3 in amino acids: CASSQDHILGINEQFF. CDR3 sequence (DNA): TGCGCCAGCAGCCAAGATCATATCTTAGGGATCAATGAGCAGTTCTTC.

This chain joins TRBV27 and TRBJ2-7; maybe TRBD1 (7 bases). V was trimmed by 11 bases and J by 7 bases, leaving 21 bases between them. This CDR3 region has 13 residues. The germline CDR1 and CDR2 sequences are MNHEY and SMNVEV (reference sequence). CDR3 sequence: CASYTRGEHEQYF. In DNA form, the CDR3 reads TGTGCCTCCTACACCAGGGGGGAGCATGAGCAGTACTTC.

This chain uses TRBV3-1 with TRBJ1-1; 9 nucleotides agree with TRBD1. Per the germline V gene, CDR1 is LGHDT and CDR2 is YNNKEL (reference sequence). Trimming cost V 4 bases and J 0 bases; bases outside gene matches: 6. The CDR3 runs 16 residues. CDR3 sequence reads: CASSPTGQGMNTEAFF. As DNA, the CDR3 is TGTGCCAGCAGCCCCACGGGACAGGGTATGAACACTGAAGCTTTCTTT.

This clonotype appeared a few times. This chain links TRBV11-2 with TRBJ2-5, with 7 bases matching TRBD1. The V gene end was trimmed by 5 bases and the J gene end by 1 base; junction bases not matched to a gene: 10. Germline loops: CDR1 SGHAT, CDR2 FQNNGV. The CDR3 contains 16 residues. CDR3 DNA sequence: TGTGCCAGCAGCCCCGGTGGGGGACAGATCCAAGAGACCCAGTACTTC. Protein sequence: CASSPGGGQIQETQYF.